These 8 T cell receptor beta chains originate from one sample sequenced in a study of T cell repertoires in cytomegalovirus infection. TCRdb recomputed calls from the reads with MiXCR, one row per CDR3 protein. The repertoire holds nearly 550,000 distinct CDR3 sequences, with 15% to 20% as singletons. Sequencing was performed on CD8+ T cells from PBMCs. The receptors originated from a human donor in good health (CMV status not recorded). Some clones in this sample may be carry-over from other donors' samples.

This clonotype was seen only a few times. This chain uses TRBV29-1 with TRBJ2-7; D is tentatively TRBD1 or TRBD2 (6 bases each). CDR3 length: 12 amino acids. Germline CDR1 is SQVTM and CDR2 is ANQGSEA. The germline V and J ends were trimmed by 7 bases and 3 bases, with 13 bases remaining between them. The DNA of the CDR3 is TGCAGCGGGGGGGACACGTTCTACGAGCAGTACTTC. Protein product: CSGGDTFYEQYF.

The CDR3 DNA is TGCAGTGTTTGGACCATAGCCAAAAACATTCAGTACTTC. It is translated as CSVWTIAKNIQYF. The chain uses TRBV20-1 and TRBJ2-4; the D is unclear. In germline, CDR1 is DFQATT, CDR2 SNEGSKA (reference sequence). The CDR3 runs to 13 residues. Trimming shortened V by 7 bases and J by 0 bases, and 10 bases separated the two germline ends.

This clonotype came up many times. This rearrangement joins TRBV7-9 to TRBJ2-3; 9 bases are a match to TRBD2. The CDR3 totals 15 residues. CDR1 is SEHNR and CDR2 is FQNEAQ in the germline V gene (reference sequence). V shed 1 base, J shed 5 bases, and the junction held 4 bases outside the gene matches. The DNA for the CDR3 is TGTGCCAGCAGCTTAGTCGGTAGCGGGGGAGATACGCAGTATTTT. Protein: CASSLVGSGGDTQYF.

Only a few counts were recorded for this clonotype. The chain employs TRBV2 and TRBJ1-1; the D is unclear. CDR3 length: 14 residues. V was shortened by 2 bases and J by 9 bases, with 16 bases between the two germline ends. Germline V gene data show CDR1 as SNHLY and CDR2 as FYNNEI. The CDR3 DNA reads TGTGCCAGCAGTGAACCCCAACTAAGATTCCAAGCTTTCTTT. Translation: CASSEPQLRFQAFF.

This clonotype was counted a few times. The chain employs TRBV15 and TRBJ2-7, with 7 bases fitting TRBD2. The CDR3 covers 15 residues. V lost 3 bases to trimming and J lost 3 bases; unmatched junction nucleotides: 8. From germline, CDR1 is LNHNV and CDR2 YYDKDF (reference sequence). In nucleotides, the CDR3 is TGTGCCACCAGCAGGGCGGGCGCGGGGGACTACGAGCAGTACTTC. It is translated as CATSRAGAGDYEQYF.

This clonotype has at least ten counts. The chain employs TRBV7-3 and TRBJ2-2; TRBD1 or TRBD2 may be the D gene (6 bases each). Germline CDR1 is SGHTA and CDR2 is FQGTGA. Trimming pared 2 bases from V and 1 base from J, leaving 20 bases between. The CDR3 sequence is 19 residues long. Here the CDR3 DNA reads TGTGCCAGCAGCTTAGGGGGGCCCCTAACACTCTTGAACACCGGGGAGCTGTTTTTT. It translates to CASSLGGPLTLLNTGELFF. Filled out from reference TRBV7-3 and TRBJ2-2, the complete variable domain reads GAGVSQTPSNKVTEKGKYVELRCDPISGHTALYWYRQSLGQGPEFLIYFQGTGAADDSGLPNDRFFAVRPEGSVSTLKIQRTERGDSAVYLCASSLGGPLTLLNTGELFFGEGSRLTVL.

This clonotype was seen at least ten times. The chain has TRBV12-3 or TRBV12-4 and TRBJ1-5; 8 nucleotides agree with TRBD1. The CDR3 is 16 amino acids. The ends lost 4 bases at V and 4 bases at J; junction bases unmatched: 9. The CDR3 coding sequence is TGTGCCAGCAGTTATTACCAGGGGGCTGGGAATCAGCCCCAGCATTTT. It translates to CASSYYQGAGNQPQHF.

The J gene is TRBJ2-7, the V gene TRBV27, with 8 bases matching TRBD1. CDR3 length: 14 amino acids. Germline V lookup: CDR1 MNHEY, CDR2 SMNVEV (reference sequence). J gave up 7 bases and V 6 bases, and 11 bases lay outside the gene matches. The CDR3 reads CASRLGQGAREQYF. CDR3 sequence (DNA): TGTGCCAGCAGACTTGGGCAGGGGGCTAGGGAGCAGTACTTC.